This is a list of T cell receptor beta chains from one sample in a study of regulatory T cells in long-lasting Graves disease. TCRdb reprocessed the multiplex PCR reads via MiXCR and lists one record per CDR3 protein. The sample shows around 470,000 distinct CDR3 sequences, 12% to 15% of them seen only once. This same sample was also taken into another study, of T cells in Graves' hyperthyroidism and ophthalmopathy.

This specimen consisted of peripheral blood mononuclear cells (PBMCs), obtained at new diagnosis, from a patient treated with antithyroid drugs. These receptors all stem from a woman in her 50s with Graves disease. Each CDR3 is given with its conserved first and last residue. The D gene is left open where the match is weak. The size entry is marked missing in some rows and otherwise reads once, few, many or a size class.

CASSSGWTTGNTIYF,TGTGCCAGCAGCTCAGGATGGACAACTGGAAACACCATATATTTT,-,-,TRBJ1-3,TRBV11-2
CASSNGGRAATNEKLFF,TGTGCCAGTAGTAACGGGGGGCGGGCCGCAACTAATGAAAAACTGTTTTTT,-,-,TRBJ1-4,TRBV19
CASTASGSSRAYEQYF,TGTGCCAGTACAGCTAGCGGGAGCTCTCGCGCCTACGAGCAGTACTTC,TRBD2,few,TRBJ2-7,TRBV19
CAISVRDSASGELFF,TGTGCCATCAGTGTCCGGGACAGCGCCTCCGGGGAGCTGTTTTTT,TRBD1,many,TRBJ2-2,TRBV10-3
CASRSGSSSSYNEQFF,TGTGCCAGCAGGAGCGGGAGTTCCAGCTCCTACAATGAGCAGTTCTTC,TRBD2,many,TRBJ2-1,TRBV28
CASSYSKQETQYF,TGTGCCAGCAGTTACTCGAAACAAGAGACCCAGTACTTC,-,many,TRBJ2-5,TRBV6-5
CSAAPGLAGEQYF,TGCAGCGCAGCACCGGGACTAGCGGGCGAGCAGTACTTC,TRBD2,-,TRBJ2-7,TRBV29-1
CASREQGEDYGYTF,TGTGCCAGCAGAGAACAGGGAGAGGACTATGGCTACACCTTC,-,many,TRBJ1-2,TRBV6-1
CASSLVPSGVRAYEQYF,TGTGCCAGCAGCTTAGTACCATCTGGGGTGAGGGCATACGAGCAGTACTTC,-,-,TRBJ2-7,TRBV11-2
CASSRLPGHSYEQYF,TGTGCCAGCAGTCGCCTACCGGGACATTCCTACGAGCAGTACTTC,-,-,TRBJ2-7,TRBV9
CASSQGQYQETQYF,TGCGCCAGCAGCCAAGGGCAGTACCAAGAGACCCAGTACTTC,-,many,TRBJ2-5,TRBV5-1
CASSSAGRTDTQYF,TGTGCCAGCAGCTCAGCGGGGCGCACAGATACGCAGTATTTT,TRBD2,few,TRBJ2-3,TRBV6-1
CASSWGSNYGYTF,TGTGCCAGCAGTTGGGGATCTAACTATGGCTACACCTTC,-,many,TRBJ1-2,TRBV27
CASTLAGGDTQYF,TGTGCCAGTACTCTAGCGGGAGGGGATACGCAGTATTTT,TRBD2,many,TRBJ2-3,TRBV2
CASSERGVRDTEAFF,TGTGCCAGTAGTGAACGAGGGGTGCGGGACACTGAAGCTTTCTTT,-,-,TRBJ1-1,TRBV19
CASSQSWLNTEAFF,TGTGCCAGCAGCCAGAGTTGGCTGAACACTGAAGCTTTCTTT,-,many,TRBJ1-1,TRBV7-2
CASSLLAGGVPGELFF,TGTGCCAGCAGCCTGCTAGCGGGAGGGGTCCCCGGGGAGCTGTTTTTT,TRBD2,many,TRBJ2-2,TRBV27
CASSRETVPSYNEQFF,TGTGCCAGCAGTCGCGAAACAGTACCCTCCTACAATGAGCAGTTCTTC,-,-,TRBJ2-1,TRBV5-6
CASSGGSVGGEQYF,TGTGCCAGCAGTGGAGGTAGCGTTGGTGGTGAGCAGTACTTC,-,many,TRBJ2-7,TRBV2
CASSLSSGGYYNEQFF,TGTGCCAGCAGCTTGTCATCAGGGGGCTACTACAATGAGCAGTTCTTC,TRBD1,many,TRBJ2-1,TRBV5-5
CASSSSAAGGSHLFF,TGTGCCAGCAGCTCGAGCGCCGCGGGAGGGTCTCACCTGTTCTTC,TRBD2,few,TRBJ2-1,TRBV5-6
CSARTDDGRHEQFF,TGCAGTGCTAGAACCGATGACGGGAGACATGAGCAGTTCTTC,-,-,TRBJ2-1,TRBV20-1
CASRTVNYGYTF,TGTGCCAGCAGGACAGTTAACTATGGCTACACCTTC,-,many,TRBJ1-2,TRBV27
CASSTTGVGEQFF,TGTGCCAGTAGTACGACAGGGGTGGGTGAGCAGTTCTTC,TRBD1,few,TRBJ2-1,TRBV19
CASSRTRALASHTQYF,TGTGCCAGCAGTCGTACACGGGCGCTAGCGTCACATACGCAGTATTTT,-,many,TRBJ2-3,TRBV28
CASSLAEFTALSLDEKLFF,TGTGCCAGCAGCTTAGCTGAGTTTACGGCCCTCTCTCTGGATGAAAAACTGTTTTTT,-,-,TRBJ1-4,TRBV7-2
CSVEPINEQFF,TGCAGCGTTGAGCCAATCAATGAGCAGTTCTTC,-,-,TRBJ2-1,TRBV29-1